One T cell receptor beta chain is described in this entry. Its specificity is not known. Unrecorded immune exposures were likely, despite nominal health at sampling. The PCR contained 60 Vbeta and 13 Jbeta primers. Method: immunoSEQ multiplex PCR; TCRdb's copy keeps in-frame clones and lacks some. The repertoire holds about 140,000 clones, with 70% to 90% as singletons. Trimming removed 5 bases at V and 7 bases at J, with 17 bases between. Germline CDR1 and CDR2: MNHEY and SVGAGI. The CDR3 is 15 amino acids. This specimen belongs to a study of cytomegalovirus exposure and HLA in healthy donors. Background on the study: For the 300 to 450 genotyped donors, roughly 80% fell within the Caucasian-associated ancestry cluster. Points from the study as a whole: For most TCR beta V segments, an earlier analysis put the productive rate at about 90% or about 30% of the time. Sequencing artifact likely explains a cluster of highly shared sequence variants.

The chain is built from TRBV6-5 and TRBJ1-4, with D unresolved. What was sequenced was PBMCs. The TCR sequence derives from a woman between 35 and 50 years old in good health and CMV-seronegative. For the CDR3, the DNA is TGTGCCAGCAGTCTGACCGGCCTCAGCGGTGAAAAACTGTTTTTT. Its translation is CASSLTGLSGEKLFF.